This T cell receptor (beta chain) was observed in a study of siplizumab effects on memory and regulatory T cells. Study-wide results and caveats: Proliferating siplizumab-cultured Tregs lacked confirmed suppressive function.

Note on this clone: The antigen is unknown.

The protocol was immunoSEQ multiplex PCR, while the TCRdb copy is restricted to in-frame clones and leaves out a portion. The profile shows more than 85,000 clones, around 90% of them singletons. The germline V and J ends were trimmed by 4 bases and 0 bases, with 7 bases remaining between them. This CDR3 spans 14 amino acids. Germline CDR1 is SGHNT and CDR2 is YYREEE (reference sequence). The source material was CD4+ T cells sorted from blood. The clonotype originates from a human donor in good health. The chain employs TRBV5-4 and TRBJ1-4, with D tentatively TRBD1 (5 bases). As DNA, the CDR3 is TGTGCCAGCAGCACGACAGCAACTAATGAAAAACTGTTTTTT. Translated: CASSTTATNEKLFF.